A selection of T cell receptor beta chains follows, all from one sample in a study of beta chain features in type 1 diabetes. Here immunoSEQ multiplex PCR was the method, and the copy in TCRdb shows in-frame clones only, minus some. The table includes 500,000 to 650,000 clones, 9.5% to 15% detected once. The material sequenced was naive CD4+ T cells from blood. Receptors originate from a man aged 25 to 40 with type 1 diabetes. CDR3s include the opening cysteine and the closing phenylalanine or tryptophan. D genes are given only for firm matches. A clone size is listed for some rows: how often the clone was seen (once, few, many), or a class if it is expanded.

clone_size: .
d_call: TRBD2
j_call: TRBJ2-7
v_call: TRBV4-2
cdr3_aa: CASSQEWASGSHEQYF
cdr3_nt: TGTGCCAGCAGCCAAGAGTGGGCTAGCGGGAGTCACGAGCAGTACTTC

clone_size: few
d_call: .
j_call: TRBJ1-1
v_call: TRBV19
cdr3_aa: CASSIRGRTNTEAFF
cdr3_nt: TGTGCCAGTAGTATCCGTGGACGGACGAACACTGAAGCTTTCTTT

clone_size: .
d_call: TRBD1
j_call: TRBJ2-3
v_call: TRBV5-1
cdr3_aa: CASSPDRGLSDTQYF
cdr3_nt: TGCGCCAGCAGCCCGGACAGGGGGCTTTCAGATACGCAGTATTTT

clone_size: .
d_call: TRBD1
j_call: TRBJ2-3
v_call: TRBV6-5
cdr3_aa: CASRKTGVGTQYF
cdr3_nt: TGTGCCAGCAGGAAGACAGGGGTGGGTACGCAGTATTTT

clone_size: .
d_call: .
j_call: TRBJ1-4
v_call: TRBV10-2
cdr3_aa: CASTDTRAEKLFF
cdr3_nt: TGCGCCAGCACCGACACGAGGGCTGAAAAACTGTTTTTT

clone_size: once
d_call: .
j_call: TRBJ1-1
v_call: TRBV27
cdr3_aa: CASSFEGNTEAFF
cdr3_nt: TGTGCCAGCAGTTTTGAGGGGAACACTGAAGCTTTCTTT

clone_size: few
d_call: .
j_call: TRBJ1-6
v_call: TRBV6-5
cdr3_aa: CASTEESSYNSPLHF
cdr3_nt: TGTGCCAGCACCGAGGAGAGCTCCTATAATTCACCCCTCCACTTT

clone_size: few
d_call: .
j_call: TRBJ2-5
v_call: TRBV5-8
cdr3_aa: CASSRQGRETQYF
cdr3_nt: TGTGCCAGCAGCCGTCAGGGGCGAGAGACCCAGTACTTC

clone_size: .
d_call: TRBD1
j_call: TRBJ1-2
v_call: TRBV19
cdr3_aa: CASGRDRVDGYTF
cdr3_nt: TGTGCCAGTGGCAGGGACAGGGTAGACGGCTACACCTTC

clone_size: .
d_call: .
j_call: TRBJ1-4
v_call: TRBV7-2
cdr3_aa: CASSPRDGRKEKLFF
cdr3_nt: TGTGCCAGCAGCCCCCGGGACGGAAGAAAGGAAAAACTGTTTTTT

clone_size: .
d_call: .
j_call: TRBJ1-2
v_call: TRBV4-3
cdr3_aa: CASSQSKNPLNYGYTF
cdr3_nt: TGCGCCAGCAGCCAATCAAAGAACCCCCTGAACTATGGCTACACCTTC

clone_size: few
d_call: .
j_call: TRBJ2-5
v_call: TRBV11-3
cdr3_aa: CASSSGASGETQYF
cdr3_nt: TGTGCCAGCAGCTCTGGGGCCAGTGGAGAGACCCAGTACTTC

clone_size: few
d_call: .
j_call: TRBJ1-1
v_call: TRBV10-3
cdr3_aa: CAISEHEGLNTEAFF
cdr3_nt: TGTGCCATCAGTGAGCATGAGGGTCTGAACACTGAAGCTTTCTTT

clone_size: .
d_call: .
j_call: TRBJ2-7
v_call: TRBV5-1
cdr3_aa: CASSTGTYEQYF
cdr3_nt: TGCGCCAGCAGTACCGGGACCTACGAGCAGTACTTC

clone_size: few
d_call: .
j_call: TRBJ2-4
v_call: TRBV6-5
cdr3_aa: CASSYRIRGNIQYF
cdr3_nt: TGTGCCAGCAGTTATAGGATCAGGGGAAACATTCAGTACTTC

clone_size: few
d_call: .
j_call: TRBJ2-5
v_call: TRBV4-1
cdr3_aa: CASSHLYRTQETQYF
cdr3_nt: TGCGCCAGCAGCCACTTATACAGAACACAAGAGACCCAGTACTTC

clone_size: few
d_call: TRBD2
j_call: TRBJ2-2
v_call: TRBV9
cdr3_aa: CASSVAPSGTHGELFF
cdr3_nt: TGTGCCAGCAGCGTAGCTCCCAGCGGGACCCACGGGGAGCTGTTTTTT

clone_size: few
d_call: TRBD2
j_call: TRBJ2-5
v_call: TRBV2
cdr3_aa: CASSGLAGGPGQETQYF
cdr3_nt: TGTGCCAGCAGTGGATTAGCGGGGGGGCCTGGACAAGAGACCCAGTACTTC

clone_size: few
d_call: TRBD1
j_call: TRBJ2-2
v_call: TRBV19
cdr3_aa: CASSEDRLTGELFF
cdr3_nt: TGTGCCAGTAGTGAGGACAGGCTCACCGGGGAGCTGTTTTTT

clone_size: few
d_call: TRBD2
j_call: TRBJ2-1
v_call: TRBV7-2
cdr3_aa: CASSTSGASSYNEQFF
cdr3_nt: TGTGCCAGCAGCACTAGCGGGGCCAGCTCCTACAATGAGCAGTTCTTC

clone_size: .
d_call: TRBD2
j_call: TRBJ2-1
v_call: TRBV6-5
cdr3_aa: CASSGAGGYNEQFF
cdr3_nt: TGTGCCAGCAGTGGAGCGGGGGGTTACAATGAGCAGTTCTTC

clone_size: .
d_call: TRBD1
j_call: TRBJ2-3
v_call: TRBV10-3
cdr3_aa: CAIRAGQGTDTQYF
cdr3_nt: TGTGCCATCAGGGCAGGACAGGGCACAGATACGCAGTATTTT

clone_size: .
d_call: .
j_call: TRBJ2-7
v_call: TRBV18
cdr3_aa: CASSPRSTESHEQYF
cdr3_nt: TGTGCCAGCTCACCCCGCAGTACGGAGTCCCACGAGCAGTACTTC

clone_size: few
d_call: .
j_call: TRBJ2-7
v_call: TRBV9
cdr3_aa: CASSAAPGSYEQYF
cdr3_nt: TGTGCCAGCAGCGCTGCGCCGGGGAGCTACGAGCAGTACTTC

clone_size: .
d_call: .
j_call: TRBJ1-4
v_call: TRBV4-3
cdr3_aa: CASSLGEGEKLFF
cdr3_nt: TGCGCCAGCAGCCTGGGCGAGGGTGAAAAACTGTTTTTT

clone_size: few
d_call: .
j_call: TRBJ2-7
v_call: TRBV10-3
cdr3_aa: CASSATDGYEQYF
cdr3_nt: TGTGCCAGCAGTGCCACTGACGGTTACGAGCAGTACTTC

clone_size: .
d_call: TRBD2
j_call: TRBJ2-5
v_call: TRBV10-3
cdr3_aa: CASSGLATLQETQYF
cdr3_nt: TGTGCCAGCAGCGGACTAGCGACGCTCCAAGAGACCCAGTACTTC

clone_size: few
d_call: .
j_call: TRBJ2-5
v_call: TRBV5-1
cdr3_aa: CASSLGERRETQYF
cdr3_nt: TGCGCCAGCAGCTTGGGAGAACGGAGAGAGACCCAGTACTTC

clone_size: .
d_call: .
j_call: TRBJ2-7
v_call: TRBV19
cdr3_aa: CASSIGFRDSGSYEQYF
cdr3_nt: TGTGCCAGTAGTATTGGGTTTCGGGACAGCGGGTCCTACGAGCAGTACTTC

clone_size: .
d_call: .
j_call: TRBJ1-4
v_call: TRBV6-5
cdr3_aa: CASSYTGNEKLFF
cdr3_nt: TGTGCCAGCAGTTACACAGGGAATGAAAAACTGTTTTTT

clone_size: .
d_call: .
j_call: TRBJ1-6
v_call: TRBV7-2
cdr3_aa: CASSPGGRGVDSPLHF
cdr3_nt: TGTGCCAGCAGCCCTGGGGGCAGAGGGGTGGATTCACCCCTCCACTTT

clone_size: .
d_call: .
j_call: TRBJ1-5
v_call: TRBV7-9
cdr3_aa: CASSLEPGVPNQPQHF
cdr3_nt: TGTGCCAGCAGCTTAGAACCGGGGGTCCCAAATCAGCCCCAGCATTTT

clone_size: few
d_call: .
j_call: TRBJ1-3
v_call: TRBV2
cdr3_aa: CASSEGGNTIYF
cdr3_nt: TGTGCCAGCAGTGAAGGGGGAAACACCATATATTTT

clone_size: .
d_call: TRBD1
j_call: TRBJ2-1
v_call: TRBV7-2
cdr3_aa: CASSPHQGAYNEQFF
cdr3_nt: TGTGCCAGCAGCCCACACCAGGGGGCGTACAATGAGCAGTTCTTC

clone_size: few
d_call: .
j_call: TRBJ1-2
v_call: TRBV7-8
cdr3_aa: CASSLGGYTF
cdr3_nt: TGTGCCAGCAGCCTAGGTGGCTACACCTTC

clone_size: .
d_call: TRBD1
j_call: TRBJ1-2
v_call: TRBV10-3
cdr3_aa: CAIRDGTGNYGYTF
cdr3_nt: TGTGCCATCAGGGACGGGACAGGGAACTATGGCTACACCTTC

clone_size: few
d_call: .
j_call: TRBJ2-1
v_call: TRBV29-1
cdr3_aa: CSAPRAGGNEQFF
cdr3_nt: TGCAGCGCCCCAAGGGCAGGAGGCAATGAGCAGTTCTTC

clone_size: few
d_call: TRBD2
j_call: TRBJ2-3
v_call: TRBV25-1
cdr3_aa: CASSEPPSGGTDTQYF
cdr3_nt: TGTGCCAGCAGTGAACCCCCTAGCGGGGGGACAGATACGCAGTATTTT

clone_size: few
d_call: .
j_call: TRBJ2-3
v_call: TRBV14
cdr3_aa: CASSFTGITGTDTQYF
cdr3_nt: TGTGCCAGCAGTTTCACAGGGATTACGGGCACAGATACGCAGTATTTT

clone_size: .
d_call: .
j_call: TRBJ1-1
v_call: TRBV7-9
cdr3_aa: CASSLGFRGLNTEAFF
cdr3_nt: TGTGCCAGCAGCTTAGGGTTTAGGGGATTGAACACTGAAGCTTTCTTT

clone_size: .
d_call: TRBD2
j_call: TRBJ2-3
v_call: TRBV15
cdr3_aa: CATSHSNSGGAVDTQYF
cdr3_nt: TGTGCCACCAGCCATAGTAATAGCGGGGGGGCCGTGGATACGCAGTATTTT

clone_size: few
d_call: TRBD1
j_call: TRBJ2-2
v_call: TRBV18
cdr3_aa: CASSPRTGGTNTGELFF
cdr3_nt: TGTGCCAGCTCACCTAGGACAGGGGGCACGAACACCGGGGAGCTGTTTTTT

clone_size: few
d_call: .
j_call: TRBJ1-5
v_call: TRBV30
cdr3_aa: CAMYRDKSQHF
cdr3_nt: TGTGCTATGTACCGGGACAAATCCCAGCATTTT

clone_size: .
d_call: .
j_call: TRBJ2-1
v_call: TRBV10-3
cdr3_aa: CAISELTGEQFF
cdr3_nt: TGTGCCATCAGTGAGTTGACGGGGGAGCAGTTCTTC

clone_size: few
d_call: TRBD2
j_call: TRBJ2-7
v_call: TRBV7-2
cdr3_aa: CASSLVPLQRGMEQYF
cdr3_nt: TGTGCCAGCAGCTTAGTGCCCCTTCAGCGGGGGATGGAGCAGTACTTC

clone_size: .
d_call: .
j_call: TRBJ1-2
v_call: TRBV27
cdr3_aa: CASSLTGNYGYTF
cdr3_nt: TGTGCCAGCAGTTTAACAGGGAACTATGGCTACACCTTC

clone_size: .
d_call: .
j_call: TRBJ2-3
v_call: TRBV7-9
cdr3_aa: CASSPIGTTDTQYF
cdr3_nt: TGTGCCAGCAGCCCGATTGGGACCACAGATACGCAGTATTTT

clone_size: few
d_call: .
j_call: TRBJ2-7
v_call: TRBV5-1
cdr3_aa: CASSLGFLWEEKDEQYF
cdr3_nt: TGCGCCAGCAGCTTGGGGTTCCTGTGGGAGGAAAAGGACGAGCAGTACTTC

clone_size: .
d_call: TRBD1
j_call: TRBJ1-2
v_call: TRBV7-2
cdr3_aa: CASSSSPGQGAQGYTF
cdr3_nt: TGTGCCAGCAGCTCCAGTCCGGGACAGGGGGCGCAAGGCTACACCTTC

clone_size: .
d_call: .
j_call: TRBJ2-5
v_call: TRBV18
cdr3_aa: CASSDTSPGETQYF
cdr3_nt: TGTGCCAGCTCGGACACCTCACCAGGAGAGACCCAGTACTTC

clone_size: few
d_call: .
j_call: TRBJ2-2
v_call: TRBV19
cdr3_aa: CASSTAGFTGELFF
cdr3_nt: TGTGCCAGTAGTACCGCAGGGTTCACCGGGGAGCTGTTTTTT

clone_size: .
d_call: .
j_call: TRBJ1-6
v_call: TRBV16
cdr3_aa: CASSQLAGLQALHF
cdr3_nt: TGTGCCAGCAGCCAATTGGCGGGCCTCCAGGCCCTCCACTTT

clone_size: few
d_call: .
j_call: TRBJ2-3
v_call: TRBV6-4
cdr3_aa: CATSFGQSTDTQYF
cdr3_nt: TGTGCCACCTCATTCGGACAGAGCACAGATACGCAGTATTTT

clone_size: few
d_call: .
j_call: TRBJ2-5
v_call: TRBV7-7
cdr3_aa: CASSLGGQSIQETQYF
cdr3_nt: TGTGCTAGCAGCTTGGGGGGACAGTCTATCCAAGAGACCCAGTACTTC

clone_size: few
d_call: .
j_call: TRBJ2-1
v_call: TRBV4-2
cdr3_aa: CASSQVNGPRVNEQFF
cdr3_nt: TGTGCCAGCAGCCAAGTGAACGGCCCGCGAGTCAATGAGCAGTTCTTC

clone_size: .
d_call: .
j_call: TRBJ2-7
v_call: TRBV4-2
cdr3_aa: CASSQDLYEQYF
cdr3_nt: TGTGCCAGCAGCCAAGACCTTTACGAGCAGTACTTC